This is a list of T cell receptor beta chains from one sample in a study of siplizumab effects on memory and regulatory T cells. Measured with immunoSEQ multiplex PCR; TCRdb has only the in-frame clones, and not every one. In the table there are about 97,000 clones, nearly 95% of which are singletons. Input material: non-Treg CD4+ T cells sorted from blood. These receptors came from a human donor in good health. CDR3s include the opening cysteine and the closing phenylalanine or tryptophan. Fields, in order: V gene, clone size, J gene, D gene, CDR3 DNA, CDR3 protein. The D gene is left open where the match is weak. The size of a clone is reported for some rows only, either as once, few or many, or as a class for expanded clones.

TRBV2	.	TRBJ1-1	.	TGTGCCAGCAGCCCCGCCTCGTGGGGAGGAGGCACTGAAGCTTTCTTT	CASSPASWGGGTEAFF
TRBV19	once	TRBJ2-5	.	TGTGCCAGTAGTATTGCCCAGGACAGATGGGAGACCCAGTACTTC	CASSIAQDRWETQYF
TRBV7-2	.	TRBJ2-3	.	TGTGCCAGCAGCCTCTTAGCGACCCGATTTACAGATACGCAGTATTTT	CASSLLATRFTDTQYF
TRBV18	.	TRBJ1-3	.	TGTGCCAGCTCATCACCGTTCGGGACAACTGGAAACACCATATATTTT	CASSSPFGTTGNTIYF
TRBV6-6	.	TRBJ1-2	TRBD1	TGTGCCAGCCTTGGGACAGGGATCTATGGCTACACCTTC	CASLGTGIYGYTF
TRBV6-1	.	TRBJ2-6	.	TGTGCCAGCAGTGCTACAGTCTCCTCTGGGGCCAACGTCCTGACTTTC	CASSATVSSGANVLTF
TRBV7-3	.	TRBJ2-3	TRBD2	TGTGCCAGCAGCCCCTCTAGCGGACCCACAGATACGCAGTATTTT	CASSPSSGPTDTQYF
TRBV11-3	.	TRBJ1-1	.	TGTGCCAGCAGCTCCAGGGGAAACACTGAAGCTTTCTTT	CASSSRGNTEAFF
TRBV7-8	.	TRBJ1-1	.	TGTGCCAGCAGCTCTGGCCGTAACACTGAAGCTTTCTTT	CASSSGRNTEAFF
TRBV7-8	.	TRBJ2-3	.	TGTGCCAGCAGCCCAAGTCAAGGACAGTTCACAGATACGCAGTATTTT	CASSPSQGQFTDTQYF
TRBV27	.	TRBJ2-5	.	TGTGCCAGCATCTCAAGAAGGGGGGAGATTGAGACCCAGTACTTC	CASISRRGEIETQYF
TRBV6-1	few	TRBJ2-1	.	TGTGCCAGCAGTGAACAGAGGAGGGGGCAGTTCTTC	CASSEQRRGQFF
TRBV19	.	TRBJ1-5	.	TGTGCCACGACAGCGGTTGGGAGCAATCAGCCCCAGCATTTT	CATTAVGSNQPQHF
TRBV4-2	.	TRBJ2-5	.	TGTGCCAGCAGCCAAGAGGACAGCGGGGCCCAAGAGACCCAGTACTTC	CASSQEDSGAQETQYF
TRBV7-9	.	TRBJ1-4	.	TGTGCCAGCAGCTTAAAAGTTTTCCTTAATGAAAAACTGTTTTTT	CASSLKVFLNEKLFF
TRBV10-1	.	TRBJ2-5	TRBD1	TGCGCCAGCAGTCGGGACAGGGGCGAGACCCAGTACTTC	CASSRDRGETQYF
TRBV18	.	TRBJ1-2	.	TGTGCCAGCTCACCCCCGTTTAATGGGGAGGGCGGCTACACCTTC	CASSPPFNGEGGYTF
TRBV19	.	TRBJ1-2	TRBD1	TGTGCCAGTAGACCGGGACAGGGAAACTATGGCTACACCTTC	CASRPGQGNYGYTF
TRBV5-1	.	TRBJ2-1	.	TGCGCCAGCAGCTTCCCCGGGGGCGGATCCTACAATGAGCAGTTCTTC	CASSFPGGGSYNEQFF
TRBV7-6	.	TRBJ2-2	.	TGTGCCAGCAGCTCCCAAGGCGGGGCGAACACCGGGGAGCTGTTTTTT	CASSSQGGANTGELFF
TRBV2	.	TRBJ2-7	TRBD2	TGTGCCAGCAGAGCCGGGACTAGCGGTACCTACGAGCAGTACTTC	CASRAGTSGTYEQYF
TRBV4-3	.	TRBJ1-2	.	TGCGCCAGCAGCCCGGAAGGAACAGGACGAGCTAACTATGGCTACACCTTC	CASSPEGTGRANYGYTF
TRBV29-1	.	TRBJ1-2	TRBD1	TGCAGCGCCGACGGACAGGCCGCGACTAGCTACACCTTC	CSADGQAATSYTF
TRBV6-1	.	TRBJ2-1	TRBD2	TGTGCCAGCAGTGAAGCGATTGGCGGGAGGGCGGGGTACAATGAGCAGTTCTTC	CASSEAIGGRAGYNEQFF
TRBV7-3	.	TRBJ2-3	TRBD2	TGTGCCAGCAGCCCCCGACTCTGGCGGGAGGGCCTTTCGGTTTTTGCAGATACGCAGTATTTT	CASSPRLWREGLSVFADTQYF
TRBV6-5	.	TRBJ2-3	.	TGTGCCAGCAGCCGCGAGACAGATACGCAGTATTTT	CASSRETDTQYF
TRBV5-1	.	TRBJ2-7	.	TGCGCCAGCAGCCTACCGGCGCCGGGCGAGCAGTACTTC	CASSLPAPGEQYF
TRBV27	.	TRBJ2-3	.	TGTGCCAGCAGTCTCACTAGCACAGATACGCAGTATTTT	CASSLTSTDTQYF
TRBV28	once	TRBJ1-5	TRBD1	TGTGCCAGCAGCACAAGACAGGGGCATCAGCCCCAGCATTTT	CASSTRQGHQPQHF
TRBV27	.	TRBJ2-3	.	TGTGCCACCACCCCGGCGGGGCCAGATACGCAGTATTTT	CATTPAGPDTQYF
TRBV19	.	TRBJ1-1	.	TGTGCCAGTAGTATCGGGCGGAGGCATAGCACTGAAGCTTTCTTT	CASSIGRRHSTEAFF
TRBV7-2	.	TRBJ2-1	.	TGTGCCAGCAGCCCCAGGGTTGGTGAGCAGTTCTTC	CASSPRVGEQFF
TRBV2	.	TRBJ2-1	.	TGTGCCAGCAGTGGGGGACACGATAGCTCCTACAATGAGCAGTTCTTC	CASSGGHDSSYNEQFF
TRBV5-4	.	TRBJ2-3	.	TGTGCCAGCAGGAAACAGGCGGATACGCAGTATTTT	CASRKQADTQYF
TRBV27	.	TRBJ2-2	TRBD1	TGTGCCAGCAGTGGACACAGGGGGATCATCAACACCGGGGAGCTGTTTTTT	CASSGHRGIINTGELFF
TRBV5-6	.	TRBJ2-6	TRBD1	TGTGCCAGCAGCCCAGGGACAGGGCTACTTTCTGGGGCCAACGTCCTGACTTTC	CASSPGTGLLSGANVLTF
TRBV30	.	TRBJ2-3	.	TGTGCCTGGAGTGGAGGGGACGCGATTAGCACAGATACGCAGTATTTT	CAWSGGDAISTDTQYF
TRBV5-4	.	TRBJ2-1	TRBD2	TGTGCCAGCAGCGGGACTAGCGGGAAGTCTGGGAATGAGCAGTTCTTC	CASSGTSGKSGNEQFF